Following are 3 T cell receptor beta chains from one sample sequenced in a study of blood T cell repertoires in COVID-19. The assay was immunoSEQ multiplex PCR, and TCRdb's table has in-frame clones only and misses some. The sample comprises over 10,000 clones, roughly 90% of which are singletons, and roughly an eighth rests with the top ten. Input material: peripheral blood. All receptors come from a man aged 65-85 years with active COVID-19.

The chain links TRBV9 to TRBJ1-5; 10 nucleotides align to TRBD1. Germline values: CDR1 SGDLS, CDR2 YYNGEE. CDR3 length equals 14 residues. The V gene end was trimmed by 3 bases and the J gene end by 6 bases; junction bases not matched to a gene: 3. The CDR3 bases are TGTGCCAGCAGCGGAGGACAGGGGGGTCAGCCCCAGCATTTT. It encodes CASSGGQGGQPQHF. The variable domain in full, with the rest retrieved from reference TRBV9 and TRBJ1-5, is DSGVTQTPKHLITATGQRVTLRCSPRSGDLSVYWYQQSLDQGLQFLIQYYNGEERAKGNILERFSAQQFPDLHSELNLSSLELGDSALYFCASSGGQGGQPQHFGDGTRLSIL.

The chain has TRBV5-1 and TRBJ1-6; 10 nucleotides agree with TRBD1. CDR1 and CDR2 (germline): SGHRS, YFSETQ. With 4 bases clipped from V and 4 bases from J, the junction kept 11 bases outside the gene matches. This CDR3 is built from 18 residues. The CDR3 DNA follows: TGCGCCAGCAGCGTAGAGGACAGGGGGAAGGGTTATAATTCACCCCTCCACTTT. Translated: CASSVEDRGKGYNSPLHF.

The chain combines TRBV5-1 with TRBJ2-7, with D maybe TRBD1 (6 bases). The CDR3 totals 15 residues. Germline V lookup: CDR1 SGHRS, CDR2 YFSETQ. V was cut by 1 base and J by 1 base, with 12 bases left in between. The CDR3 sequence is CASSLPGHSSYEQYF. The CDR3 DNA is TGCGCCAGCAGCTTGCCGGGACACTCATCCTACGAGCAGTACTTC.